The 6 T cell receptor beta chains given below trace back to one sample, sequenced in a study of prognosis after radiotherapy for stage I lung cancer. Researchers used two-round multiplex PCR to amplify TCR beta CDR3 starting from genomic DNA. The first PCR round targeted every TRBV and TRBJ gene with specific primers. Each CDR3 protein is one row after TCRdb ran MiXCR on the multiplex PCR reads. The sample shows 51,000 or so distinct CDR3 sequences, about 32% of them seen only once. This specimen consisted of PBMCs, obtained before or after stereotactic body radiation therapy (not recorded which). All receptors come from a donor of 50 years or more with non-small cell lung cancer.

This clonotype was detected many times. This chain connects TRBV11-3 to TRBJ1-6, with D possibly TRBD1 on 5 matching bases. Per germline, CDR1 SGHNT and CDR2 YENEEA. With 5 bases removed from V and 8 bases from J, the gap between germline ends came to 28 bases. The CDR3 extends over 19 amino acids. Here the CDR3 reads CASSQLGGSGRSRDSPLHF. The CDR3 bases are TGTGCCAGCAGCCAACTTGGGGGTTCAGGGAGAAGTAGGGATTCACCCCTCCACTTT.

In its sample, this clonotype was seen many times. The V and J genes are TRBV2 and TRBJ2-7, with D possibly TRBD1 on 5 matching bases. Germline CDR1 SNHLY, CDR2 FYNNEI. There are 15 residues in the CDR3. The ends were cut back, 6 bases at V and 7 bases at J, with 22 bases in the middle. The CDR3, as DNA: TGTGCCAGCAGGACAGATCGCTCTACGTTCGTAGAGCAGTACTTC. Residues: CASRTDRSTFVEQYF.

This clonotype was found many times. This chain joins TRBV19 and TRBJ2-2, with 12 bases that match TRBD2. CDR1 and CDR2 (germline): LNHDA, SQIVND (reference sequence). The J segment lost 4 bases and the V segment lost 7 bases, leaving 16 bases of the junction unmatched. CDR3 length: 19 residues. As DNA, the CDR3 is TGTGCCAGTACCGTATATCCCACTAGCGGGAGGTTCTCCACCGGGGAGCTGTTTTTT. The encoded protein is CASTVYPTSGRFSTGELFF.

This clonotype was found many times. This rearrangement joins TRBV7-9 to TRBJ1-1; D not resolved. V gave up 5 bases and J gave up 2 bases, with 9 bases separating them. The germline CDR1 and CDR2 sequences are SEHNR and FQNEAQ (reference sequence). CDR3 length equals 13 residues. The chain's CDR3 is CASSRSGNTEAFF. The CDR3 DNA is TGTGCCAGCAGCCGGTCAGGTAACACTGAAGCTTTCTTT.

This clonotype was seen at least ten times. This sequence joins TRBV5-8 and TRBJ1-1; D gene ambiguous. The germline V gene has CDR1 SGHTS and CDR2 YDEGEE. The CDR3 runs 15 residues. The V and J ends lost 4 bases and 3 bases respectively, with 16 bases between them. DNA for the CDR3: TGTGCCAGCAGCGCGCGGTACGGACGGCACACTGAAGCTTTCTTT. This codes for CASSARYGRHTEAFF. The variable domain in full, completed from reference TRBV5-8 and TRBJ1-1, reads EAGVTQSPTHLIKTRGQQATLRCSPISGHTSVYWYQQALGLGLQFLLWYDEGEERNRGNFPPRFSGRQFPNYSSELNVNALELEDSALYLCASSARYGRHTEAFFGQGTRLTVV.

Concerning this clonotype: Given a much more abundant clone one base away, this may be a read error. The chain has TRBV20-1 and TRBJ2-5, with 11 nucleotides matching TRBD1. Per the germline V gene, CDR1 is DFQATT and CDR2 is SNEGSKA (reference sequence). The CDR3 runs to 15 residues. V lost 4 bases and J lost 12; bases outside the gene matches: 16. Here the CDR3 DNA reads TGCAGTGCTATGTCCGGGACAGGGGGTGGAAGCACCAAGTACTTC. It translates to CSAMSGTGGGSTKYF.